The next 27 T cell receptor beta chains were all read from a single sample in a study of T cells after yellow fever vaccination. MiXCR was run by TCRdb on the 5' RACE reads, yielding one entry per CDR3 protein. The sample holds a few hundred thousand distinct CDR3 sequences, around 4% seen once. The source was PBMCs, collected on the day of the yellow fever booster vaccination. The receptors were gathered from a man aged 18 to 30 who received the YFV17D yellow fever vaccine.

This clonotype was seen a few times. Here the CDR3 DNA reads TGTGCCAGCAGCTTAAGCGGGAGGCTTGAAAAACTGTTTTTT. Translation: CASSLSGRLEKLFF. The chain carries TRBV7-9 and TRBJ1-4; D unresolved. The V end lost 2 bases, the J end lost 7 bases, and 11 bases lay between the germline ends. This CDR3 is built from 14 residues. Germline loops: CDR1 SEHNR, CDR2 FQNEAQ (reference sequence).

As regards this clonotype: A single base separates this from a much larger clone, so it may be a read error. The V gene is TRBV7-6, the J gene TRBJ2-2, with 7 bases that match TRBD1. Germline assignment: CDR1 SGHVS and CDR2 FNYEAQ. The CDR3 consists of 14 residues. CDR3 amino acids: CASSAPGGHGELYF. CDR3 DNA sequence: TGTGCCAGCAGCGCCCCAGGGGGTCACGGGGAGCTGTATTTT.

This clonotype has more than one count but fewer than ten. The chain joins TRBV9 to TRBJ1-1; no reliable D call. The CDR3 contains 14 residues. Per the germline V gene, CDR1 is SGDLS and CDR2 is YYNGEE. V lost 0 bases to trimming and J lost 0 bases, with 6 bases between them. CDR3 nucleotide sequence: TGTGCCAGCAGCGTAGATCCCTTGAACACTGAAGCTTTCTTT. Translation: CASSVDPLNTEAFF.

V is TRBV7-2 and J is TRBJ2-4; D is undetermined. The CDR3 is 21 residues long. From germline, CDR1 is SGHTA and CDR2 FQGNSA. Trimming took 8 bases from V and 0 from J, leaving 32 bases between them. CDR3 loop: CASQRTTDLAHVDLAKNIQYF. The CDR3 region has the DNA TGTGCCAGCCAACGCACGACGGACCTCGCGCACGTCGACCTAGCCAAAAACATTCAGTACTTC.

This clonotype was counted a few times. This chain links TRBV5-1 with TRBJ2-7; D tentatively reads TRBD1 or TRBD2 (6 bases each). V was trimmed by 4 bases and J by 3 bases, leaving 8 bases between them. Per the germline V gene, CDR1 is SGHRS and CDR2 is YFSETQ. The CDR3 is 12 amino acids. CDR3 loop: CASSGGRYEQYF. As DNA, the CDR3 is TGCGCCAGCAGCGGGGGGCGCTACGAGCAGTACTTC.

Many counts were recorded for this clonotype. V is TRBV20-1 and J is TRBJ1-6; weak D call: TRBD1 (5 bases). V shed 1 base and J shed 1 base, with 11 bases lying between them. Germline lookup yields CDR1 DFQATT and CDR2 SNEGSKA (reference sequence). This CDR3 has 16 residues. The CDR3 sequence is CSARVKGASYNSPLHF. The CDR3, as DNA: TGCAGTGCTAGAGTAAAAGGGGCGTCCTATAATTCACCCCTCCACTTT.

The chain joins TRBV7-2 to TRBJ2-3; the D gene is possibly TRBD1 (5 bases). CDR1 is SGHTA, CDR2 FQGNSA, per germline. This CDR3 contains 16 residues. Trimming cost V 0 bases and J 0 bases, with 10 bases left between them. Written as DNA, the CDR3 is TGTGCCAGCAGCTTAGCGCCGTGGGGCAGCACAGATACGCAGTATTTT. Its protein product is CASSLAPWGSTDTQYF.

This clonotype was observed many times. The DNA for the CDR3 is TGTGCCAGCAGCTTAGCCTTGAGTAGGGGCAGGGAGACCCAGTACTTC. Protein product: CASSLALSRGRETQYF. The V gene is TRBV7-2, the J gene TRBJ2-5; possible D gene TRBD1, 5 bases. V lost 0 bases to trimming and J lost 5 bases, with 16 bases between them. The CDR3 is 16 amino acids. CDR1 SGHTA and CDR2 FQGNSA come from the germline V gene.

This clonotype came up many times. This chain links TRBV7-3 with TRBJ2-3; TRBD1 matches at 8 bases. The length of the CDR3 is 17 residues. The junction had 19 bases not matched to a gene; V was cut back by 10 bases and J by 4 bases. Per the germline V gene, CDR1 is SGHTA and CDR2 is FQGTGA. The CDR3 protein is CATKTRPGQVCSDTQYF. The CDR3 DNA reads as TGTGCCACCAAGACGAGACCGGGACAGGTTTGTTCAGATACGCAGTATTTT.

The table lists this clonotype with many counts. V is TRBV5-6 and J is TRBJ2-5; a weak D match, TRBD2 (5 bases). The V gene lost 3 bases and the J gene lost 5 bases, with 11 bases spanning the gap. Germline lookup yields CDR1 SGHDT and CDR2 YYEEEE. The CDR3 sequence is 13 residues long. The CDR3 DNA sequence: TGTGCCAGCAGCTCTCTAGCTGCCGAGACCCAGTACTTC. Its translation: CASSSLAAETQYF.

This clonotype was seen a few times. This chain's CDR3 is CASSLAIGYGYTF. CDR3 nucleotide sequence: TGCGCCAGCAGCTTGGCCATCGGCTATGGCTACACCTTC. V usage is TRBV5-1 and J usage is TRBJ1-2; no reliable D call. The CDR3 runs to 13 residues. The germline CDR1 and CDR2 sequences are SGHRS and YFSETQ. V was clipped by 0 bases and J by 4 bases, with 7 bases between them.

This clonotype has just a few counts. The rearrangement links TRBV29-1 to TRBJ1-1; weak D call: TRBD1 (5 bases). Trimming took off 0 bases at V and 5 bases at J, with 10 bases between the two ends. Germline CDR1 reads SQVTM; CDR2 reads ANQGSEA. CDR3 length equals 13 residues. The CDR3 sequence: CSVEDRGRTEAFF. CDR3 nucleotide sequence: TGCAGCGTTGAAGACCGGGGGAGGACTGAAGCTTTCTTT.

This clonotype was counted ten times or more. The chain carries TRBV4-3 and TRBJ2-2; possibly TRBD1 for D (6 bases). The V end was cut by 4 bases, the J end by 1 base, with 10 bases between. The germline CDR1 and CDR2 sequences are LGHNA and YSLEER. The CDR3 has 15 amino acids. The CDR3 spells CASSPMGQNTGELFF. CDR3 DNA sequence: TGCGCCAGCAGCCCCATGGGACAGAACACCGGGGAGCTGTTTTTT.

This clonotype was seen ten or more times. The junction departs from the called germline gene at one end, perhaps through a read error. The rearrangement links TRBV5-1 to TRBJ2-3; 7 positions match TRBD1. This CDR3 has 15 residues. CDR1 and CDR2 from the germline V gene are SGHRS and YFSETQ. CDR3 amino acids: CASSLVGGGTNTQYF. CDR3 DNA: TGCGCCAGCAGCTTGGTAGGGGGCGGCACAAATACGCAGTATTTT.

In this sample, this clonotype turned up many times. This chain uses TRBV20-1 with TRBJ2-5; 11 positions agree with TRBD2. Germline CDR1 and CDR2: DFQATT and SNEGSKA (reference sequence). The V gene end was trimmed by 0 bases and the J gene end by 5 bases; junction bases not matched to a gene: 2. This CDR3 region has 14 residues. The CDR3 sequence: CSARETSGVETQYF. The CDR3 region has the DNA TGCAGTGCTAGAGAGACTAGCGGGGTGGAGACCCAGTACTTC.

The chain couples TRBV12-3 or TRBV12-4 to TRBJ2-5; 16 bases align to TRBD2. This CDR3 has 15 residues. The J segment lost 5 bases and the V segment lost 7 bases, leaving 4 bases of the junction unmatched. DNA for the CDR3: TGTGCCAGCACCTCGGGACTAGCGGGGGGGGAGACCCAGTACTTC. Protein sequence: CASTSGLAGGETQYF.

This clonotype has more than one count but fewer than ten. The rearrangement uses TRBV11-2 and TRBJ2-3; TRBD2 might be the D (7 bases). This CDR3 is 14 amino acids long. Per germline, CDR1 SGHAT and CDR2 FQNNGV. The germline V and J ends were trimmed by 7 bases and 6 bases, with 17 bases remaining between them. CDR3 nucleotides: TGTGCCAGCAAAGTGGGGGGCGGGAGTGATACGCAGTATTTT. This translates into CASKVGGGSDTQYF.

This clonotype was seen ten or more times. The chain links TRBV7-9 to TRBJ2-7; no clear D. Trimming pared 0 bases from V and 0 bases from J, leaving 6 bases between. CDR3 length equals 14 residues. CDR1 is SEHNR, CDR2 FQNEAQ, per germline (reference sequence). CDR3 in DNA: TGTGCCAGCAGCTTAGCGGAGAACTCCTACGAGCAGTACGTC. The encoded protein is CASSLAENSYEQYV.

This rearrangement joins TRBV5-1 to TRBJ2-7, with D perhaps matching TRBD1 (5 bases). The germline CDR1 and CDR2 sequences are SGHRS and YFSETQ. CDR3 length equals 15 residues. V lost 0 bases to trimming and J lost 3 bases, with 13 bases between them. As DNA, the CDR3 is TGCGCCAGCAGCTTGGGGCAGGGATTGGGCTACGAGCAGTACGTC. It specifies CASSLGQGLGYEQYV.

V gene TRBV3-1 combines with J gene TRBJ2-5; possible D gene TRBD2, 5 bases. The CDR3 loop spans 11 amino acids. Germline CDR1 LGHDT, CDR2 YNNKEL (reference sequence). V lost 6 bases and J lost 5, with 7 bases in between. The CDR3 sequence: CASRRAETQYF. The DNA for the CDR3 is TGTGCCAGCAGGCGGGCTGAGACCCAGTACTTC.

This clonotype was recorded at least ten times. This sequence joins TRBV7-2 and TRBJ2-3, with D uncertain. This CDR3 is 15 amino acids long. CDR1 and CDR2 (germline): SGHTA, FQGNSA. Trimming removed 4 bases from V and 1 base from J, with 12 bases in between. This CDR3 is CASSSYSLGTDTQYF. In nucleotides, the CDR3 is TGTGCCAGCAGCTCCTACTCTCTCGGCACAGATACGCAGTATTTT.

This clonotype was detected only a few times. The chain uses TRBV6-1 and TRBJ1-2; no clear D gene. Germline V gene lookup returns CDR1 MNHNS and CDR2 SASEGT. With 4 bases removed from V and 9 bases from J, the gap between germline ends came to 12 bases. This CDR3 contains 12 residues. CDR3 protein: CASSAAFLSYTF. The CDR3 coding sequence is TGTGCCAGCAGTGCCGCCTTTTTAAGCTACACCTTC.

This chain connects TRBV20-1 to TRBJ1-1; 7 bases match TRBD1. This CDR3 has 14 amino acids. CDR1 and CDR2 (germline): DFQATT, SNEGSKA (reference sequence). V lost 1 base to trimming and J lost 1 base; unmatched junction nucleotides: 3. CDR3 DNA sequence: TGCAGTGCTAGAGCCCGGACAGGGAACACTGAAGCTTTCTTT. Translated: CSARARTGNTEAFF.

The chain joins TRBV5-1 to TRBJ1-1; 8 bases are a match to TRBD1. Germline V gives CDR1 SGHRS, CDR2 YFSETQ. The CDR3 is made up of 15 amino acids. V lost 3 bases to trimming and J lost 3 bases; unmatched junction nucleotides: 7. CDR3 DNA: TGCGCCAGCAGCTCGACAGGGGATGGGGACACTGAAGCTTTCTTT. Residues: CASSSTGDGDTEAFF.

V is TRBV4-2 and J is TRBJ2-2, with 11 bases aligning to TRBD2. J gave up 6 bases and V 0 bases, and 9 bases lay outside the gene matches. Germline lookup yields CDR1 LGHNA and CDR2 YNFKEQ. The CDR3 is 18 residues long. CDR3 sequence: CASSQDPLAGASPGELFF. The CDR3 DNA follows: TGTGCCAGCAGCCAAGATCCACTAGCGGGGGCCTCGCCCGGGGAGCTGTTTTTT.

Many counts were recorded for this clonotype. This chain uses TRBV28 with TRBJ2-5, with D possibly TRBD1 on 5 matching bases. Trimming took off 6 bases at V and 5 bases at J, with 13 bases between the two ends. Germline V lookup: CDR1 MDHEN, CDR2 SYDVKM. The CDR3 contains 13 residues. DNA for the CDR3: TGTGCCAGCAGACCAAGGGGTTGGGAGACCCAGTACTTC. It codes for CASRPRGWETQYF.

This clonotype was counted between two and nine times. V usage is TRBV5-1 and J usage is TRBJ2-5, with a possible D match to TRBD2 (5 bases). The CDR3 extends over 14 amino acids. Trimming pared 0 bases from V and 4 bases from J, leaving 10 bases between. Germline CDR1 SGHRS, CDR2 YFSETQ. The DNA for the CDR3 is TGCGCCAGCAGCTTGGGGCGGGCTGGAGAGACCCAGTACTTC. As protein: CASSLGRAGETQYF.